This paragraph covers one TCR beta chain sequence. Its specificity is not known. The data were taken from a study of cytomegalovirus exposure and HLA in healthy donors. General study points: Indistinguishable V segments, including TRBV6-2 and TRBV6-3, were excluded.

Trimming took 0 bases from V and 6 from J; bases not matched to a gene: 4. The CDR3 extends over 16 amino acids. The germline V gene encodes CDR1 MGHRA and CDR2 YSYEKL. The PCR ran on 60 Vbeta and 13 Jbeta primers. Original handling: Some 80 million unique TCR beta chains, 8.5 million to 14 million shared, were counted in a later analysis. Measured with immunoSEQ multiplex PCR; TCRdb has only the in-frame clones, and not every one. The V and J calls and the clone size are those of that table, but D and trimming were determined from the DNA. This repertoire shows 180,000 or so clones, over 75% found once; its top ten account for about 1.9%.

The chain employs TRBV4-1 and TRBJ1-6, with TRBD1 identical over 8 bases. The source is a woman in her 30s in good health and CMV-seronegative. The sequenced material came from PBMCs. This CDR3 is CASSQDGTGFNSPLHF. The CDR3 DNA follows: TGCGCCAGCAGCCAAGACGGGACAGGATTTAATTCACCCCTCCACTTT.